Following are 32 T cell receptor beta chains from one sample sequenced in a study of prognosis after radiotherapy for stage I lung cancer. TCR beta CDR3 amplification from genomic DNA was performed by two-round multiplex PCR. Amplification during the initial PCR round employed primers specific to each TRBV and TRBJ gene. Each CDR3 protein gets one entry after TCRdb re-called the multiplex PCR reads with MiXCR. The sample has 50,000 or so distinct CDR3 sequences, about 37% seen once. Sequenced here: PBMCs, sampled before or after stereotactic body radiation therapy (not recorded which). The source of these receptors is a donor aged 50 or older with non-small cell lung cancer.

This clonotype was counted at least ten times. This chain links TRBV20-1 with TRBJ2-1; possibly TRBD2 for D (6 bases). Germline CDR1 is DFQATT and CDR2 is SNEGSKA (reference sequence). The CDR3 is 15 amino acids. CDR3 sequence: CSALRPGSSYNEQFF. In DNA form, the CDR3 reads TGCAGCGCCTTGAGGCCCGGGAGCTCCTACAATGAGCAGTTCTTC.

V and J are TRBV28 and TRBJ1-4; the D gene is possibly TRBD1 (6 bases). Germline CDR1 reads MDHEN; CDR2 reads SYDVKM. The CDR3 contains 16 residues. The V end lost 1 base, the J end lost 1 base, and 10 bases lay between the germline ends. The CDR3 DNA sequence: TGTGCCAGCAGTTTATCGGGGGCGGGAACTAATGAAAAACTGTTTTTT. It codes for CASSLSGAGTNEKLFF. The complete variable domain, with remaining parts taken from reference TRBV28 and TRBJ1-4, reads DVKVTQSSRYLVKRTGEKVFLECVQDMDHENMFWYRQDPGLGLRLIYFSYDVKMKEKGDIPEGYSVSREKKERFSLILESASTNQTSMYLCASSLSGAGTNEKLFFGSGTQLSVL.

The V and J genes are TRBV20-1 and TRBJ2-5; 10 positions agree with TRBD2. The germline V gene has CDR1 DFQATT and CDR2 SNEGSKA (reference sequence). This CDR3 spans 16 amino acids. V dropped 1 base and J dropped 5; count of bases not matched to a gene: 10. As DNA, the CDR3 is TGCAGTGCTAGAGTAACGGCTAGCGGGAGTGTGGAGACCCAGTACTTC. This translates into CSARVTASGSVETQYF.

This clonotype was counted at least ten times. The rearrangement uses TRBV6-2 or TRBV6-3 and TRBJ2-1, with 9 bases that match TRBD2. The CDR3 extends over 16 amino acids. Germline V gene lookup returns CDR1 MNHEY and CDR2 SVGEGT. The V gene end was trimmed by 4 bases and the J gene end by 4 bases; junction bases not matched to a gene: 8. DNA of the CDR3: TGTGCCAGCAGTTCAGGGAGACTAGCGGCATACAATGAGCAGTTCTTC. Translated, it gives CASSSGRLAAYNEQFF.

This clonotype appeared many times. V is TRBV12-3 or TRBV12-4 and J is TRBJ1-2; no clear D gene. Trimming removed 7 bases at V and 2 bases at J, with 11 bases between. CDR3 size: 13 residues. The CDR3 loop reads CASNPHLNYGYTF. The CDR3 DNA reads TGTGCCAGCAACCCCCACTTAAACTATGGCTACACCTTC.

A note on this clonotype: Given a far larger clone just one base away, this is likely a sequencing read error. This chain links TRBV6-5 with TRBJ2-7, with a tentative D call TRBD2 (5 bases). CDR3 length equals 12 residues. Germline V gene data show CDR1 as MNHEY and CDR2 as SVGAGI. This chain's CDR3 is CASGFLSTTEDF. Written as DNA, the CDR3 is TGTGCCTCTGGGTTCCTAAGTACAACGGAGGACTTC.

This clonotype was recorded at least ten times. The chain joins TRBV6-2 or TRBV6-3 to TRBJ2-3; 10 bases fit TRBD1. J gave up 3 bases and V 7 bases, and 7 bases lay outside the gene matches. Germline V gene sequence: CDR1 MNHEY, CDR2 SVGEGT. This CDR3 contains 15 residues. The CDR3 bases are TGTGCCAGCAATGACAGGGGGCGGTCTACAGATACGCAGTATTTT. Translated, it gives CASNDRGRSTDTQYF.

This clonotype was counted ten times or more. The chain combines TRBV6-1 with TRBJ2-7, with D maybe TRBD2 (6 bases). Germline CDR1 reads MNHNS; CDR2 reads SASEGT. Trimming stripped 10 bases from V and 7 bases from J, with 14 bases between. The CDR3 loop spans 11 amino acids. This chain's CDR3 is CATGWREEQYF. For the CDR3, the DNA is TGTGCCACGGGGTGGCGGGAAGAGCAGTACTTC.

This clonotype was recorded many times. V is TRBV20-1 and J is TRBJ2-1; D is tentatively TRBD1 or TRBD2 (5 bases each). The CDR3 extends over 17 amino acids. The V end lost 7 bases, the J end lost 4 bases, and 26 bases lay between the germline ends. The germline gives CDR1 DFQATT, CDR2 SNEGSKA (reference sequence). The CDR3 here is CSVNLLSSGRTYNEQFF. The CDR3 region has the DNA TGCAGTGTCAACCTCCTATCGTCAGGGAGAACTTACAATGAGCAGTTCTTC.

The chain is built from TRBV6-1 and TRBJ2-7, with TRBD1 as a possible D gene (6 bases). V was trimmed by 6 bases and J by 0 bases, leaving 12 bases between them. The CDR3 is 14 amino acids. Germline V lookup: CDR1 MNHNS, CDR2 SASEGT. DNA of the CDR3: TGTGCCAGCAGCACAGGGCCGGGCTCCTACGAGCAGTACTTC. Protein sequence: CASSTGPGSYEQYF.

This clonotype has ten or more counts. The CDR3 bases are TGTGCCAGCAGTTTGGATCGGAATGAGGTACTGAAAAACATTCAGTACTTC. This sequence encodes CASSLDRNEVLKNIQYF. This chain connects TRBV28 to TRBJ2-4; no firm D call. CDR1 and CDR2 (germline): MDHEN, SYDVKM. Trimming stripped 3 bases from V and 4 bases from J, with 19 bases between. The CDR3 totals 17 residues.

This sequence joins TRBV10-3 and TRBJ1-4; no definite D call. Germline V gives CDR1 ENHRY, CDR2 SYGVKD. The CDR3 has 11 amino acids. V was cut by 2 bases and J by 8 bases, with 3 bases left in between. In DNA, the CDR3 is TGTGCCATCAGTGAGGGCGAAAAACTGTTTTTT. It is translated as CAISEGEKLFF.

Worth noting for this clonotype: Here the CDR3 omits its conserved ending phenylalanine or tryptophan, so a read error is the likely source. The chain uses TRBV25-1 and TRBJ2-3, with D unresolved. The CDR3 is 13 amino acids. Trimming stripped 5 bases from V and 2 bases from J, with 8 bases between. CDR1 MGHDK and CDR2 SYGVNS come from the germline V gene. CDR3 DNA sequence: TGTGCCAGCAGTTGGGTGGCCACAGATACGCAGTATTCT. Protein sequence: CASSWVATDTQYS.

This clonotype was seen at least ten times. V gene TRBV7-3 combines with J gene TRBJ2-3; 8 bases match TRBD2. The CDR3 has 17 residues. J lost 4 bases, V lost 5 bases, and 14 bases had no gene match. Germline loops: CDR1 SGHTA, CDR2 FQGTGA. CDR3 sequence (DNA): TGTGCCAGCAGCCAGAGGGGCGGCGGGAGGCACTCAGATACGCAGTATTTT. Its translation: CASSQRGGGRHSDTQYF.

J is TRBJ2-1 and V is TRBV7-9, with 7 bases aligning to TRBD1. The trim removed 0 bases at V and 4 bases at J, leaving 3 bases unmatched. CDR1 and CDR2 from the germline V gene are SEHNR and FQNEAQ (reference sequence). The CDR3 loop spans 15 amino acids. The CDR3 spells CASSLAGTDYNEQFF. In nucleotides, the CDR3 is TGTGCCAGCAGCTTAGCGGGGACAGATTACAATGAGCAGTTCTTC.

This clonotype was recorded at least ten times. The chain has TRBV18 and TRBJ1-2; tentatively, D is TRBD1 (6 bases). Per the germline V gene, CDR1 is KGHSH and CDR2 is LQKENI. The ends were cut back, 6 bases at V and 4 bases at J, with 18 bases in the middle. The CDR3 consists of 15 residues. The CDR3 is CASSEGQGRGYGYTF. As DNA, the CDR3 is TGTGCCAGCTCGGAAGGGCAGGGGCGAGGCTATGGCTACACCTTC.

Regarding this clonotype: This is likely an artifact of a read error, given a far larger clone one base away. This sequence joins TRBV12-3 or TRBV12-4 and TRBJ2-5; possibly TRBD1 for D (5 bases). The CDR3 covers 17 residues. The CDR3 region has the DNA TGTGCCAGCAGTTGGGGTAGTAGGACACATATAAACAATGAGAAGTTCTTC. Residues: CASSWGSRTHINNEKFF.

This clonotype was seen repeatedly, ten times or more. The rearrangement links TRBV3-1 to TRBJ1-5, with 9 bases fitting TRBD1. The germline V gene has CDR1 LGHDT and CDR2 YNNKEL (reference sequence). The CDR3 is made up of 15 amino acids. V lost 4 bases, J lost 7 bases, and 8 bases stayed unmatched. The chain's CDR3 is CASSLGTGKSQPQHF. The CDR3 bases are TGTGCCAGCAGCCTCGGGACAGGGAAGTCGCAGCCCCAGCATTTT.

A word on this clonotype: This may come from a read error, since a much larger clone is one base off. Written as DNA, the CDR3 is TGTGCCAGCAGCTTGGAGCAGGGGAACACCGGGGAGCTGTTTTTT. Amino acid sequence: CASSLEQGNTGELFF. The V and J genes are TRBV5-4 and TRBJ2-2; weak D call: TRBD1 (5 bases). Trimming took 0 bases from V and 1 from J, leaving 7 bases between them. The germline gives CDR1 SGHNT, CDR2 YYREEE (reference sequence). The CDR3 extends over 15 amino acids.

This rearrangement joins TRBV7-3 to TRBJ2-1; D is undetermined. V shed 5 bases and J shed 10 bases, with 15 bases lying between them. The CDR3 has 13 amino acids. Germline CDR1 is SGHTA and CDR2 is FQGTGA. CDR3 in DNA: TGTGCCAGCAGCCTTAGCTGGGGAAGCGAGCAGTTCTTC. Translation: CASSLSWGSEQFF.

The chain uses TRBV3-1 and TRBJ2-5; D ambiguous. The V end lost 2 bases, the J end lost 3 bases, and 10 bases lay between the germline ends. Germline V lookup: CDR1 LGHDT, CDR2 YNNKEL (reference sequence). The CDR3 length is 14 residues. CDR3 nucleotide sequence: TGTGCCAGCAGCCAAATCTTCCAGGAAGAGACCCAGTACTTC. Its translation: CASSQIFQEETQYF.

This clonotype was seen ten or more times. The gene calls are TRBV2 and TRBJ1-5; D gene ambiguous. This CDR3 has 14 amino acids. The germline CDR1 and CDR2 sequences are SNHLY and FYNNEI. V lost 5 bases and J 5 bases, leaving 13 bases between the germline ends. The DNA of the CDR3 is TGTGCCAGCAGTCCCCGGGATACCTATCAGCCCCAGCATTTT. Amino acids: CASSPRDTYQPQHF.

This clonotype was detected ten times or more. The CDR3 sequence: CASSWTGSGYTF. Here the CDR3 DNA reads TGTGCCAGCAGTTGGACAGGGAGTGGCTACACCTTC. This chain connects TRBV6-9 to TRBJ1-2; TRBD1 agrees at 8 bases. V lost 4 bases, J lost 7 bases, and 2 bases stayed unmatched. CDR1 MNHGY and CDR2 SVAAGI come from the germline V gene. This CDR3 spans 12 amino acids.

This clonotype is medium-sized in the sample. The rearrangement uses TRBV20-1 and TRBJ2-1; D unresolved. V dropped 0 bases and J dropped 3 bases, with 9 bases sitting between them. The CDR3 spans 14 residues. From germline, CDR1 is DFQATT and CDR2 SNEGSKA (reference sequence). This chain's CDR3 is CSAREVRHYNEQFF. In nucleotides, the CDR3 is TGCAGTGCTAGAGAGGTCCGTCACTACAATGAGCAGTTCTTC.

Turning to this clonotype: One junction end does not reproduce the germline sequence, and a read error may be involved. The V gene is TRBV6-1, the J gene TRBJ2-1; D possibly corresponds to TRBD1 (6 bases). CDR3 length: 12 residues. Germline CDR1 MNHNS, CDR2 SASEGT. In DNA, the CDR3 is TGTGCCAGCGGAAACAGGGTTAATGAGCATTTCTTC. Encoded protein: CASGNRVNEHFF.

This clonotype was seen only a few times. This rearrangement joins TRBV9 to TRBJ1-4, with D possibly matching TRBD1 (6 bases). Looked up from germline, CDR1 is SGDLS and CDR2 is YYNGEE. Trimming took 0 bases from V and 8 from J, leaving 14 bases between them. CDR3 length: 15 amino acids. CDR3 in amino acids: CASSVGWGRKEKLFF. The CDR3 DNA is TGTGCCAGCAGCGTAGGATGGGGGCGAAAAGAAAAACTGTTTTTT.

Turning to this clonotype: This clone may be a read error of a much larger clone one base away. The V gene is TRBV9, the J gene TRBJ2-5; TRBD2 aligns across 7 bases. Germline CDR1 is SGDLS and CDR2 is YYNGEE. The V gene end was trimmed by 7 bases and the J gene end by 0 bases; junction bases not matched to a gene: 6. CDR3 length: 14 residues. This CDR3 reads CASSREGYQETQYF. Written as DNA, the CDR3 is TGTGCCAGCTCCAGGGAGGGGTACCAAGAGACCCAGTACTTC.

This clonotype came up many times. The V call is TRBV7-9, the J call TRBJ1-4; 7 nucleotides line up with TRBD1. The CDR3 sequence is 17 residues long. J lost 4 bases, V lost 1 base, and 9 bases had no gene match. Germline CDR1 and CDR2: SEHNR and FQNEAQ (reference sequence). CDR3 nucleotides: TGTGCCAGCAGCTTAGTTTTAAGGGACAGTGATAATGAAAAACTGTTTTTT. Translated: CASSLVLRDSDNEKLFF.

This clonotype was counted a few times. V usage is TRBV19 and J usage is TRBJ1-4; TRBD1 aligns across 7 bases. J lost 8 bases, V lost 6 bases, and 6 bases had no gene match. The CDR3 runs 13 residues. Germline assignment: CDR1 LNHDA and CDR2 SQIVND (reference sequence). CDR3 protein: CASRLTGVEKLFF. CDR3 nucleotide sequence: TGTGCCAGTAGACTTACAGGGGTGGAAAAACTGTTTTTT. Filled out from reference TRBV19 and TRBJ1-4, the complete variable domain reads DGGITQSPKYLFRKEGQNVTLSCEQNLNHDAMYWYRQDPGQGLRLIYYSQIVNDFQKGDIAEGYSVSREKKESFPLTVTSAQKNPTAFYLCASRLTGVEKLFFGSGTQLSVL.

In this sample, this clonotype turned up many times. The J gene is TRBJ1-1, the V gene TRBV20-1; D is uncertain. V was pared by 1 base and J by 4 bases, with 13 bases between. Looked up from germline, CDR1 is DFQATT and CDR2 is SNEGSKA (reference sequence). The CDR3 is 14 amino acids. The CDR3 reads CSARAPGGPTEAFF. The CDR3 region has the DNA TGCAGTGCTAGAGCCCCGGGTGGGCCCACTGAAGCTTTCTTT.

This clonotype has at least ten counts. The chain combines TRBV7-9 with TRBJ2-1; possibly TRBD2 for D (6 bases). This CDR3 spans 13 amino acids. Germline CDR1 SEHNR, CDR2 FQNEAQ (reference sequence). Between the trimmed V and J ends, which lost 4 bases and 8 bases, there was a span of 12 bases. As DNA, the CDR3 is TGTGCCAGCAGCTCTCGGGGAGGCGATGAGCAGTTCTTC. Translating gives CASSSRGGDEQFF.

The rearrangement uses TRBV27 and TRBJ2-1; 10 positions agree with TRBD1. From germline, CDR1 is MNHEY and CDR2 SMNVEV (reference sequence). This CDR3 has 16 amino acids. V shed 5 bases, J shed 8 bases, and the junction held 12 bases outside the gene matches. This CDR3 is CASSPRDRGSGYEQFF. As DNA, the CDR3 is TGTGCCAGCAGTCCCCGGGACAGGGGATCTGGATATGAGCAGTTCTTC.